Sequencing of this T cell receptor (beta chain) was carried out in a study of T-cell memory formation after mild COVID-19. This clonotype was counted between two and nine times. Germline CDR1 is LGHDT and CDR2 is YNNKEL (reference sequence). V shed 3 bases, J shed 7 bases, and the junction held 9 bases outside the gene matches. The CDR3 sequence is 16 residues long. TCRdb reanalysed the 5' RACE reads using MiXCR and keeps one entry per CDR3 protein. This sample carries about 560,000 distinct CDR3 sequences, less than 25% of them seen once, and the ten largest clones take 8.4%. The chain carries TRBV3-1 and TRBJ2-7, with 13 nucleotides matching TRBD2. This TCR was sampled from an adult woman who had mild COVID-19 (a few samples of this study predate the infection). Cell type and time point are not known. What was sequenced was PBMCs or a T cell subset sorted from them (not recorded which). The CDR3 sequence is CASSHHRTSGSFEQYF. For the CDR3, the DNA is TGTGCCAGCAGCCACCACCGGACTAGCGGGAGTTTTGAGCAGTACTTC.